These 19 T cell receptor beta chains share one sample of origin, sequenced in a study of T cells after somatic rescue of genetic block. This table comes from immunoSEQ multiplex PCR, and its TCRdb copy is limited to in-frame clones, with some not included. The table shows 45,000 to 55,000 clones, with approximately 96% occurring only once. Sequencing was done on a sample of peripheral blood mononuclear cells (PBMCs). Every receptor here comes from a child under two years old.

The chain links TRBV27 to TRBJ2-7, with 7 bases that match TRBD2. The CDR3 length is 14 residues. V was clipped by 6 bases and J by 3 bases; unmatched bases: 8. CDR1 and CDR2 (germline): MNHEY, SMNVEV (reference sequence). DNA for the CDR3: TGTGCCAGCAGCGACCCTGGCGGGAGCTACGAGCAGTACTTC. It encodes CASSDPGGSYEQYF.

The J gene is TRBJ2-3, the V gene TRBV15; no reliable D call. The germline V and J ends were trimmed by 1 base and 5 bases, with 4 bases remaining between them. Germline V lookup: CDR1 LNHNV, CDR2 YYDKDF (reference sequence). The CDR3 spans 12 residues. The CDR3 DNA sequence: TGTGCCACCAGCAGAGTAGGAGATACGCAGTATTTT. Its protein is CATSRVGDTQYF.

The chain is built from TRBV2 and TRBJ2-1; 9 bases are shared with TRBD1. This CDR3 is built from 14 residues. V lost 6 bases and J lost 8; bases outside the gene matches: 8. Germline CDR1 is SNHLY and CDR2 is FYNNEI. CDR3 sequence reads: CASRDPGQGDEQFF. The CDR3 nucleotides read TGTGCCAGCAGGGACCCGGGACAGGGCGATGAGCAGTTCTTC. The full variable domain, its missing parts supplied by reference TRBV2 and TRBJ2-1, is EPEVTQTPSHQVTQMGQEVILRCVPISNHLYFYWYRQILGQKVEFLVSFYNNEISEKSEIFDDQFSVERPDGSNFTLKIRSTKLEDSAMYFCASRDPGQGDEQFFGPGTRLTVL.

The chain joins TRBV27 to TRBJ1-5; 7 bases line up with TRBD1. CDR1 and CDR2 (germline): MNHEY, SMNVEV (reference sequence). The CDR3 consists of 15 residues. Losses at the gene ends were 5 bases for V and 2 bases for J; bases not matched to a gene: 6. DNA of the CDR3: TGTGCCAGCAGTGATTACGGACAGGGCAATCAGCCCCAGCATTTT. Protein sequence: CASSDYGQGNQPQHF.

Remarks on this clone: Other DNA sequences in the same sample also yield this CDR3. The chain recombines TRBV27 with TRBJ2-1; a weak D match, TRBD1 (6 bases). The germline V gene encodes CDR1 MNHEY and CDR2 SMNVEV (reference sequence). V shed 0 bases and J shed 6 bases, with 6 bases lying between them. There are 13 residues in the CDR3. The CDR3 nucleotides read TGTGCCAGCAGTTTATCAGGGGGCAATGAGCAGTTCTTC. Translation gives CASSLSGGNEQFF.

DNA of the CDR3: TGTGCCAGTAGTATAGGATCCCTAGCGTGGGAGACCCAGTACTTC. This translates into CASSIGSLAWETQYF. The J gene is TRBJ2-5, the V gene TRBV19; a possible D gene is TRBD2 (6 bases). In germline, CDR1 is LNHDA, CDR2 SQIVND (reference sequence). V gave up 1 base and J gave up 5 bases, with 14 bases separating them. The CDR3 has 15 residues.

This clone showed up just once. The rearrangement joins TRBV9 to TRBJ2-7; 7 nucleotides match TRBD1. The length of the CDR3 is 14 residues. Looked up from germline, CDR1 is SGDLS and CDR2 is YYNGEE. With 3 bases clipped from V and 5 bases from J, the junction kept 8 bases outside the gene matches. This chain's CDR3 is CASSGGQAFHEQYF. CDR3 in DNA: TGTGCCAGCAGCGGAGGACAGGCCTTCCACGAGCAGTACTTC.

The chain is built from TRBV5-4 and TRBJ2-7, with 12 bases matching TRBD2. Looked up from germline, CDR1 is SGHNT and CDR2 is YYREEE (reference sequence). This CDR3 region has 15 residues. V was pared by 3 bases and J by 2 bases, with 3 bases of the junction left unmatched. CDR3 bases: TGTGCCAGCAGCTGGTGGACTAGCGGGGCCTACGAGCAGTACTTC. It codes for CASSWWTSGAYEQYF.

About this clone: A junction end diverges from the germline sequence, so it may reflect a read error. The CDR3 DNA reads TGTGCCAGCAGATTGGGGCGGTACAATGAGCAGTTCTTC. This codes for CASRLGRYNEQFF. The chain uses TRBV5-6 and TRBJ2-1; D might be TRBD1 (5 bases). Germline-derived CDR1 and CDR2 are SGHDT and YYEEEE. This CDR3 has 13 residues.

CDR3 nucleotide sequence: TGTGCCAGCAGTGAAGTTGGACTAGCGGGAGGGGGGACAGAGGAGCAGTACTTC. Amino acids: CASSEVGLAGGGTEEQYF. The rearrangement uses TRBV6-1 and TRBJ2-7; 15 positions agree with TRBD2. The length of the CDR3 is 18 residues. Trimming cost V 1 base and J 7 bases; bases outside gene matches: 11. Looked up from germline, CDR1 is MNHNS and CDR2 is SASEGT.

This chain uses TRBV5-1 with TRBJ1-2; no firm D call. Germline V gene data show CDR1 as SGHRS and CDR2 as YFSETQ. The CDR3 consists of 13 residues. V gave up 0 bases and J gave up 2 bases, with 5 bases separating them. As DNA, the CDR3 is TGCGCCAGCAGCTTGGGGGCGAACTATGGCTACACCTTC. It translates to CASSLGANYGYTF.

This clone was seen a single time. This CDR3 reads CASSGRRLRGGGYTF. Written as DNA, the CDR3 is TGTGCCAGCAGCGGGCGGCGGCTTCGGGGGGGAGGCTACACCTTC. The chain uses TRBV7-9 and TRBJ1-2; tentatively, D is TRBD1 (5 bases). Germline CDR1 and CDR2: SEHNR and FQNEAQ (reference sequence). The V gene lost 5 bases and the J gene lost 8 bases, with 21 bases spanning the gap. This CDR3 is 15 amino acids long.

The chain has TRBV5-4 and TRBJ2-1; weak D call: TRBD2 (5 bases). Between the trimmed V and J ends, which lost 4 bases and 1 base, there was a span of 12 bases. Germline assignment: CDR1 SGHNT and CDR2 YYREEE (reference sequence). The CDR3 runs to 15 residues. CDR3 protein: CASSQLDGSYNEQFF. For the CDR3, the DNA is TGTGCCAGCAGCCAACTAGATGGGTCCTACAATGAGCAGTTCTTC.

A word on this clone: This CDR3 is also generated by other DNA sequences in the sample. The V and J genes are TRBV5-6 and TRBJ2-2, with D hard to call. This CDR3 is 12 amino acids long. Germline CDR1 SGHDT, CDR2 YYEEEE. V lost 4 bases to trimming and J lost 8 bases, with 9 bases between them. CDR3 residues: CASSADQGELFF. The CDR3 DNA sequence: TGTGCCAGCAGCGCGGATCAAGGGGAGCTGTTTTTT.

The chain carries TRBV5-8 and TRBJ2-1; D gene uncertain. This CDR3 is built from 15 residues. V lost 4 bases and J lost 7, with 18 bases in between. Germline CDR1 SGHTS, CDR2 YDEGEE. The CDR3 region is CASSNRWANVNEQFF. In DNA form, the CDR3 reads TGTGCCAGCAGCAATCGATGGGCGAATGTAAATGAGCAGTTCTTC.

The chain has TRBV7-8 and TRBJ2-5; 12 bases agree with TRBD2. Unmatched junction bases numbered 8, after V lost 3 bases and J lost 3 bases. The CDR3 length is 17 residues. Looked up from germline, CDR1 is SGHVS and CDR2 is FQNEAQ. This chain's CDR3 is CASSFQIGLAGKETQYF. The CDR3, as DNA: TGTGCCAGCAGCTTTCAAATTGGACTAGCGGGAAAAGAGACCCAGTACTTC.

The V and J genes are TRBV27 and TRBJ2-5; 7 positions match TRBD2. The CDR3 has 13 residues. Germline CDR1 reads MNHEY; CDR2 reads SMNVEV (reference sequence). V was clipped by 3 bases and J by 5 bases; unmatched bases: 3. The CDR3: CASSFRGVETQYF. CDR3 DNA: TGTGCCAGCAGTTTTCGGGGGGTTGAGACCCAGTACTTC.

The chain combines TRBV5-4 with TRBJ1-2; 9 bases match TRBD1. Germline loops: CDR1 SGHNT, CDR2 YYREEE (reference sequence). J was trimmed by 1 base and V by 0 bases; bases with no gene match: 4. The CDR3 totals 16 residues. As DNA, the CDR3 is TGTGCCAGCAGCTTGGACAGGGGGCCGGTTAACTATGGCTACACCTTC. Translating gives CASSLDRGPVNYGYTF.

This chain connects TRBV5-6 to TRBJ1-5; tentatively, D is TRBD1 (6 bases). The CDR3 is made up of 14 amino acids. Germline assignment: CDR1 SGHDT and CDR2 YYEEEE. V was pared by 2 bases and J by 7 bases, with 13 bases between. The CDR3, as DNA: TGTGCCAGCAGCTTCGGATACAGGGCCCAGCCCCAGCATTTT. Its protein product is CASSFGYRAQPQHF.